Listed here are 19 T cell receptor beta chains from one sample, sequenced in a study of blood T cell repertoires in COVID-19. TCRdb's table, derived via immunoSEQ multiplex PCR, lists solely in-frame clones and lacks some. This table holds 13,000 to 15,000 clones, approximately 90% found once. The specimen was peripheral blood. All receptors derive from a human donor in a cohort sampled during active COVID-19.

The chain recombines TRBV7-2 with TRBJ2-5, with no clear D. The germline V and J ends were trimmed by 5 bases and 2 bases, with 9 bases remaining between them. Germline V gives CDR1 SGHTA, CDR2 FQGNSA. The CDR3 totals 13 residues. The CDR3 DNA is TGTGCCAGCAGCGAGCTAGATCAAGAGACCCAGTACTTC. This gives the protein CASSELDQETQYF.

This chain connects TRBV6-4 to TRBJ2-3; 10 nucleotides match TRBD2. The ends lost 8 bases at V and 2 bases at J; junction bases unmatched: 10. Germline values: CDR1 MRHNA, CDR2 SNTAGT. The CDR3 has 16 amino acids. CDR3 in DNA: TGTGCCAGCCCAACACTTCTAGCGGGAGACACAGATACGCAGTATTTT. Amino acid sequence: CASPTLLAGDTDTQYF.

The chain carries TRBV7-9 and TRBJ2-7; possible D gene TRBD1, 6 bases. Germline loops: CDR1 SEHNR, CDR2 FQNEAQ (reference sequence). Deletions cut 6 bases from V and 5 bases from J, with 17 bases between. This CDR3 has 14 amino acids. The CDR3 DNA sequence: TGTGCCAGCAGTTCGGGACATGGGCAGGACGAGCAGTACTTC. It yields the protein CASSSGHGQDEQYF.

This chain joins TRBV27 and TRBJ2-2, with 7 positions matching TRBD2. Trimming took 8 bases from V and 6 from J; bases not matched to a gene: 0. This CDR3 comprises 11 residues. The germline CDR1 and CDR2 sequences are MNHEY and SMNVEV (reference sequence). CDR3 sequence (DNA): TGTGCCAGCGGGGGGGCCGGGGAGCTGTTTTTT. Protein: CASGGAGELFF.

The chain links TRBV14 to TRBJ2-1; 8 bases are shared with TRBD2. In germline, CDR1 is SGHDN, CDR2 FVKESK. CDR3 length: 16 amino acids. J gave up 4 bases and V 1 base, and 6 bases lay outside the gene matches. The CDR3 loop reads CASSQVSSGSYNEQFF. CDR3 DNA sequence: TGTGCCAGCAGCCAAGTATCGAGCGGGAGTTACAATGAGCAGTTCTTC.

The CDR3 spells CASSQERRPLDTQYF. In DNA, the CDR3 is TGCGCCAGCAGCCAAGAGAGGAGACCCCTGGATACGCAGTATTTT. J is TRBJ2-3 and V is TRBV4-3; D ambiguous. The V gene's germline CDR1 is LGHNA and CDR2 YSLEER. CDR3 length: 15 amino acids. Between the trimmed V and J ends, which lost 0 bases and 6 bases, there was a span of 13 bases.

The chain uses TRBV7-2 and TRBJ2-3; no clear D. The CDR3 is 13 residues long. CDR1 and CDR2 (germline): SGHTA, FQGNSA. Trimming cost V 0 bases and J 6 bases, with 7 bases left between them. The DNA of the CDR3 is TGTGCCAGCAGCTTAGCACTTCCCGATACGCAGTATTTT. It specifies CASSLALPDTQYF.

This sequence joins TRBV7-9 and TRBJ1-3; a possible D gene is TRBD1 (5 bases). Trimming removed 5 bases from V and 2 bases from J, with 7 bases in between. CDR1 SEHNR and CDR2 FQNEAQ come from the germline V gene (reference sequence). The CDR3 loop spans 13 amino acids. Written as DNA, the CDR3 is TGTGCCAGCAGCCGGACAACTGGAAACACCATATATTTT. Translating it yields CASSRTTGNTIYF.

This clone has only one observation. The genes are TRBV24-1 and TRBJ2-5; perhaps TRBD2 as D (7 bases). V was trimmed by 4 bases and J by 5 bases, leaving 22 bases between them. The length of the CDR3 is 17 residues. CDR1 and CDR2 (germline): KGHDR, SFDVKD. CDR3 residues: CATSEVSGRGRLETQYF. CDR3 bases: TGTGCCACCAGTGAAGTGTCAGGGAGGGGGAGGTTGGAGACCCAGTACTTC.

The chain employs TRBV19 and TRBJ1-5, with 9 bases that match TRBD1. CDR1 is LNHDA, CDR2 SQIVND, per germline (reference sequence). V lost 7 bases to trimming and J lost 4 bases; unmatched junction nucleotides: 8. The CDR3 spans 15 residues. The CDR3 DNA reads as TGTGCCAGTAAACTCAAGGGACAGGGAAATCAGCCCCAGCATTTT. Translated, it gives CASKLKGQGNQPQHF.

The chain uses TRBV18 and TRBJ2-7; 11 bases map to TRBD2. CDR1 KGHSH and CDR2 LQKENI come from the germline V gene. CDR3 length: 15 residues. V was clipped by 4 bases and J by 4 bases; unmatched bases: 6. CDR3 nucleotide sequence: TGTGCCAGCTCACGGAATAGCGGGAGGGAATACGAGCAGTACTTC. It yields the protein CASSRNSGREYEQYF.

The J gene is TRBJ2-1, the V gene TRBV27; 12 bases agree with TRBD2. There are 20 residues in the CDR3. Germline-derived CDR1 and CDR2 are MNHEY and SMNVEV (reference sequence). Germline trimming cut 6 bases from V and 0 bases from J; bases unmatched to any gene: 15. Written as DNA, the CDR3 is TGTGCCAGCAGCCCAACACTAGCGGGAGGAGGGTCCAGCTCCTACAATGAGCAGTTCTTC. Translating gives CASSPTLAGGGSSSYNEQFF.

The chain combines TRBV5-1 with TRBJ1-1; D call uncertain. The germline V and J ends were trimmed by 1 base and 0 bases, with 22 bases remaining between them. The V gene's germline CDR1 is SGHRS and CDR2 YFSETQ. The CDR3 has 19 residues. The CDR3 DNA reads TGCGCCAGCAGCTTGCGTACTCTTCTAGGTTTTAGTCTGAACACTGAAGCTTTCTTT. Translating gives CASSLRTLLGFSLNTEAFF.

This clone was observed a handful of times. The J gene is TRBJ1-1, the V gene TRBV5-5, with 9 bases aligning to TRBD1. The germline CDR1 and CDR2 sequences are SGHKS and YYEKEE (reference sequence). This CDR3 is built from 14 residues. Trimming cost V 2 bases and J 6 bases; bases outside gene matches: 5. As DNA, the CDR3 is TGTGCCAGCAGCTTTGACAGGGGGAAGTCTGAAGCTTTCTTT. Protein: CASSFDRGKSEAFF. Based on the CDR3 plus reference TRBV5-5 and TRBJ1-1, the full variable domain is DAGVTQSPTHLIKTRGQQVTLRCSPISGHKSVSWYQQVLGQGPQFIFQYYEKEERGRGNFPDRFSARQFPNYSSELNVNALLLGDSALYLCASSFDRGKSEAFFGQGTRLTVV.

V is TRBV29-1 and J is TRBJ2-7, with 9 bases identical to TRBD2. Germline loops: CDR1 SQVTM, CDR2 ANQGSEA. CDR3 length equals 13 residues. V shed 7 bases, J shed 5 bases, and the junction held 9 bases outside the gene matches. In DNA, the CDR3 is TGCAGCGCGTTCGGGACTAGCATCGACGAGCAGTACTTC. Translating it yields CSAFGTSIDEQYF.

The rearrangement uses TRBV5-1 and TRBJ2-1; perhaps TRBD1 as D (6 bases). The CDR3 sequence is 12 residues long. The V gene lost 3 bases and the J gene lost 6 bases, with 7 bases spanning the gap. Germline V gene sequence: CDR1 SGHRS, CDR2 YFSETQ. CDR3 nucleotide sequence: TGCGCCAGCAGCTCACAGGGCAATGAGCAGTTCTTC. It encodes CASSSQGNEQFF.

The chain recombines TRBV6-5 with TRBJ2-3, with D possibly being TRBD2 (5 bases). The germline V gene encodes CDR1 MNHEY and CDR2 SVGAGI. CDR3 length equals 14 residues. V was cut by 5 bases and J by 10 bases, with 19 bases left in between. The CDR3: CASSLPGNPHAQYF. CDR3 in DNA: TGTGCCAGCAGTCTTCCCGGGAACCCACATGCGCAGTATTTT.

CDR3 loop: CASSESQSLAGGSWGQYF. In nucleotides, the CDR3 is TGTGCCAGCAGTGAGAGCCAGTCACTAGCGGGAGGCTCCTGGGGGCAGTATTTT. The J gene is TRBJ2-3, the V gene TRBV2; 12 bases line up with TRBD2. From germline, CDR1 is SNHLY and CDR2 FYNNEI. The CDR3 totals 18 residues. After removal of 3 bases from V and 11 bases from J, the junction contained 18 bases not matched to a gene.

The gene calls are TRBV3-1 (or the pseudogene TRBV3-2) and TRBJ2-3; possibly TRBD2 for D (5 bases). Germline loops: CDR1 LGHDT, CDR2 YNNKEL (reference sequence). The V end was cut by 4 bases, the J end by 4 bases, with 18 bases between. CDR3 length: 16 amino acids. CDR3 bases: TGTGCCAGCAGCCCCAACCGGGATGAGTCGGCAGATACGCAGTATTTT. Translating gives CASSPNRDESADTQYF.